This T cell receptor (beta chain) was recorded in a study of cytomegalovirus exposure and HLA in healthy donors. The germline V gene has CDR1 MDHEN and CDR2 SYDVKM. The CDR3 covers 13 residues. The germline V and J ends were trimmed by 3 bases and 7 bases, with 12 bases remaining between them. General observations from the study: There were several of the most significant clusters that appeared linked to common viral pathogens in a later analysis. About 87% or about 30% of the time was how often most TCR beta V segments were productive, according to an earlier analysis.

This clone was observed once. Its specificity is unknown. 13 Jbeta primers and 60 Vbeta primers were used for the PCR. Produced via immunoSEQ multiplex PCR; TCRdb's table is partial and in-frame only. The table has around 120,000 clones, 50% to 65% seen once. This chain links TRBV28 with TRBJ1-2; D unresolved. Sequenced material: PBMCs. The sequence was collected from a woman in her forties in good health and CMV-seropositive. CDR3 protein: CASSFSGLAGYTF. As DNA, the CDR3 is TGTGCCAGCAGTTTTTCGGGGTTGGCTGGCTACACCTTC.